A selection of T cell receptor beta chains follows, all from one sample in a study of T cell responses to AZD1222 COVID-19 vaccine. The assay was immunoSEQ multiplex PCR, and TCRdb's table has in-frame clones only and misses some. Seen here are 120,000 to 150,000 clones, 90% to 95% observed once, and the top ten hold 5.2%. Specimen: peripheral blood, collected on day 0 of AZD1222 vaccination. Receptor source: an adult in good health. The CDR3 runs from the conserved cysteine through the conserved F or W. The order of the fields is J gene, clone size, D gene, V gene, CDR3 DNA, CDR3 protein. A D gene is named only where the DNA matches it firmly. Expanded clones are given a class, and other clones once, few, many or no size at all.

TRBJ1-4 - - TRBV2 TGTGCCAGCCAGAGGACACAAACTAATGAAAAACTGTTTTTT CASQRTQTNEKLFF
TRBJ2-3 - - TRBV9 TGTGCCAGCAGCGTTCTCTTGGAGAGGGCGACAGATACGCAGTATTTT CASSVLLERATDTQYF
TRBJ1-2 - - TRBV2 TGTGCCCAGCGCGTAGGAAGGAATGGCTACACCTTC CAQRVGRNGYTF
TRBJ1-2 - - TRBV9 TGTGCCAGCAGCGTAGGGGGCGGAGATTATGGCTACACCTTC CASSVGGGDYGYTF
TRBJ1-1 - - TRBV7-3 TGTGCCAGCAGCCTCGGGGCGGTAGAGCACACTGAAGCTTTCTTT CASSLGAVEHTEAFF
TRBJ1-2 - - TRBV7-9 TGTGCCAGCAGCCACTCGGGGGGAAGCTATGGCTACACCTTC CASSHSGGSYGYTF
TRBJ1-2 - - TRBV4-2 TGTGCCAGCAGCCAGGTAGCCGGGGACCTCTACACCTTC CASSQVAGDLYTF
TRBJ1-2 once - TRBV29-1 TGCAGCGTTGTGAAGGGGGGCGATGGCTACACCTTC CSVVKGGDGYTF
TRBJ1-4 - TRBD1 TRBV29-1 TGCAGCGTATACAGGGGTGAAAAACTGTTTTTT CSVYRGEKLFF
TRBJ1-5 - - TRBV6-5 TGTGCCAGCCGAGGATCGGATCAGCCCCAGCATTTT CASRGSDQPQHF
TRBJ2-7 once - TRBV5-1 TGCGCCAGCAGCTCGGGAACGGGACACCCCGGCCCCTACGAGCAGTACTTC CASSSGTGHPGPYEQYF
TRBJ1-2 - - TRBV6-1 TGTGCCAGCAGTGAAAGAGGGCAGGGCGATGGCTACACCTTC CASSERGQGDGYTF
TRBJ1-1 - - TRBV30 TGTGCCTGGAAGGGGCAGGGTCGGGGGAACACTGAAGCTTTCTTT CAWKGQGRGNTEAFF
TRBJ2-1 - - TRBV7-9 TGTGCCAGCACCCCACCAGGGGGAGGCTACAATGAGCAGTTCTTC CASTPPGGGYNEQFF
TRBJ1-4 - - TRBV14 TGTGCCAGCAGCCAAGGCAGGGGTGAAAAACTGTTTTTT CASSQGRGEKLFF
TRBJ2-7 - TRBD1 TRBV28 TGTGCCAGCAGAGGATATTGGTACAGGGGGCTTTTCTTAACCTACGAGCAGTACTTC CASRGYWYRGLFLTYEQYF
TRBJ2-1 - - TRBV19 TGTGCCAGGAAAACCCGTACTTCACCCAGCTACAATGAGCAGTTCTTC CARKTRTSPSYNEQFF
TRBJ1-3 - - TRBV4-1 TGCGCCAGCAGCCAAGATGGGTCAGGCCTCTCTGGAAACACCATATATTTT CASSQDGSGLSGNTIYF
TRBJ1-2 - TRBD1 TRBV12-3/TRBV12-4 TGTGCCAGCAGTTTGGGGACAGGCTATGGCTACACCTTC CASSLGTGYGYTF
TRBJ2-3 - - TRBV9 TGTGCCAGCAGCGTAGCGGTAGCGAAGGGCGCCCGCACAGATACGCAGTATTTT CASSVAVAKGARTDTQYF
TRBJ2-1 - - TRBV2 TGTGCCAGCAAAGGTTGGACAGCCGGGTACAATGAGCAGTTCTTC CASKGWTAGYNEQFF
TRBJ1-2 - TRBD1 TRBV7-9 TGTGCCAGCAGCCTTGGACAGGGGGCTCTCTATGGCTACACCTTC CASSLGQGALYGYTF
TRBJ2-7 - - TRBV2 TGTGCCAGCAGTGAAAGGCTAGCAACGAACGAGCAGTACTTC CASSERLATNEQYF
TRBJ2-1 - - TRBV2 TGTGCCAGCAGTGAAGACTCCGAGCAGTTCTTC CASSEDSEQFF
TRBJ2-2 - TRBD2 TRBV11-3 TGTGCCAGCACCCCCTCCGGGACTACCGGCACCGGGGAGCTGTTTTTT CASTPSGTTGTGELFF